These 26 T cell receptor beta chains share one sample of origin, sequenced in a study of T cells after yellow fever vaccination. TCRdb reprocessed the 5' RACE reads via MiXCR and lists one record per CDR3 protein. The table lists 200,000 to 250,000 distinct CDR3 sequences, about 3% of them singletons. Specimen: CD4+ T cells sorted from PBMCs, collected 10 days after the yellow fever booster vaccination. The receptors stem from a man in his late teens or twenties who received the YFV17D yellow fever vaccine.

This clonotype came up many times. The chain employs TRBV7-3 and TRBJ2-3; no clear D gene. This CDR3 is built from 14 residues. Germline V gene lookup returns CDR1 SGHTA and CDR2 FQGTGA. V shed 5 bases and J shed 2 bases, with 11 bases lying between them. As DNA, the CDR3 is TGTGCCAGCAGCCTAAAGGTTTACACAGATACGCAGTATTTT. Encoded protein: CASSLKVYTDTQYF.

This clonotype was seen at least ten times. The rearrangement uses TRBV7-9 and TRBJ2-5, with D unclear. Germline assignment: CDR1 SEHNR and CDR2 FQNEAQ (reference sequence). The V end was cut by 6 bases, the J end by 1 base, with 3 bases between. The CDR3 is 11 residues long. The CDR3 DNA sequence: TGTGCCAGCAGGATCCAAGAGACCCAGTACTTC. Its protein is CASRIQETQYF.

This clonotype has a handful of counts. The CDR3 nucleotides read TGTGCCAGCTCCCTGCTCCTACAGCCCCACGCTGAAGCTTTCTTT. It translates to CASSLLLQPHAEAFF. The V and J genes are TRBV18 and TRBJ1-1; D not certain. Germline loops: CDR1 KGHSH, CDR2 LQKENI. CDR3 length: 15 amino acids. Trimming took 6 bases from V and 6 from J, leaving 20 bases between them.

This clonotype was seen ten or more times. This chain uses TRBV7-9 with TRBJ2-7; D unresolved. CDR3 size: 13 residues. Trimming removed 3 bases from V and 0 bases from J, with 6 bases in between. Germline V gene sequence: CDR1 SEHNR, CDR2 FQNEAQ (reference sequence). DNA of the CDR3: TGTGCCAGCAGCTTGGGCTTCTCCTACGAGCAGTACTTC. Protein sequence: CASSLGFSYEQYF. Full variable domain (rest looked up from reference TRBV7-9 and TRBJ2-7): DTGVSQNPRHKITKRGQNVTFRCDPISEHNRLYWYRQTLGQGPEFLTYFQNEAQLEKSRLLSDRFSAERPKGSFSTLEIQRTEQGDSAMYLCASSLGFSYEQYFGPGTRLTVT.

This clonotype was observed a few times. This chain joins TRBV7-3 and TRBJ2-2; the D call may be TRBD1 or TRBD2 (5 bases each). Germline assignment: CDR1 SGHTA and CDR2 FQGTGA. The CDR3 has 14 residues. V shed 4 bases and J shed 2 bases, with 8 bases lying between them. The CDR3, as DNA: TGTGCCAGCAGCTACCGGGACAACACCGGGGAGCTGTTTTTT. Translated, it gives CASSYRDNTGELFF. The full variable domain, its missing parts supplied by reference TRBV7-3 and TRBJ2-2, is GAGVSQTPSNKVTEKGKYVELRCDPISGHTALYWYRQSLGQGPEFLIYFQGTGAADDSGLPNDRFFAVRPEGSVSTLKIQRTERGDSAVYLCASSYRDNTGELFFGEGSRLTVL.

There are many counts of this clonotype. V usage is TRBV5-1 and J usage is TRBJ1-1; weak D call: TRBD1 (5 bases). The V gene lost 0 bases and the J gene lost 11 bases, with 17 bases spanning the gap. The CDR3 runs 14 residues. Per germline, CDR1 SGHRS and CDR2 YFSETQ. The CDR3 DNA sequence: TGCGCCAGCAGCTTGGGGCCCGAGGCGGGGCCGGCTTTCTTT. Residues: CASSLGPEAGPAFF.

J is TRBJ2-5 and V is TRBV5-1; a weak D match, TRBD1 (5 bases). This CDR3 is built from 15 residues. V was cut by 1 base and J by 0 bases, with 10 bases left in between. CDR1 is SGHRS, CDR2 YFSETQ, per germline. As DNA, the CDR3 is TGCGCCAGCAGCTTGATAGGACAAAACCAAGAGACCCAGTACTTC. Residues: CASSLIGQNQETQYF.

V usage is TRBV29-1 and J usage is TRBJ1-2; D may be TRBD1 (5 bases). The V end was cut by 6 bases, the J end by 0 bases, with 8 bases between. Germline CDR1 SQVTM, CDR2 ANQGSEA. This CDR3 region has 12 residues. The CDR3 protein is CSVDSTNYGYTF. The DNA for the CDR3 is TGCAGCGTCGACAGTACTAACTATGGCTACACCTTC.

This clonotype was observed a few times. V and J are TRBV6-2 or TRBV6-3 and TRBJ2-5; TRBD2 matches at 8 bases. Germline loops: CDR1 MNHEY, CDR2 SVGEGT. The CDR3 extends over 14 amino acids. J lost 5 bases, V lost 5 bases, and 7 bases had no gene match. CDR3 amino acids: CASSDLTSDETQYF. The CDR3 DNA reads as TGTGCCAGCAGTGACCTGACTAGCGACGAGACCCAGTACTTC.

This clonotype was detected only a few times. This chain uses TRBV5-1 with TRBJ2-5, with a tentative D call TRBD2 (6 bases). Germline CDR1 SGHRS, CDR2 YFSETQ. The V and J ends lost 0 bases and 5 bases respectively, with 17 bases between them. The CDR3 runs to 16 residues. The CDR3 protein is CASSLARAGRRETQYF. Here the CDR3 DNA reads TGCGCCAGCAGCTTGGCTCGGGCGGGGAGGAGGGAGACCCAGTACTTC.

This clonotype appeared many times. The chain employs TRBV5-1 and TRBJ2-7; TRBD2 might be the D (5 bases). Germline V gene data show CDR1 as SGHRS and CDR2 as YFSETQ. Trimming removed 3 bases at V and 3 bases at J, with 19 bases between. The CDR3 spans 16 residues. DNA for the CDR3: TGCGCCAGCAGCTCTAGCCCGACGGAACGTTTCTACGAGCAGTACTTC. This gives the protein CASSSSPTERFYEQYF.

The sample holds many counts of this clonotype. The chain links TRBV7-3 to TRBJ1-1; TRBD1 matches 10 bases. CDR3 length equals 13 residues. With V trimmed by 5 bases and J by 7 bases, 4 bases remained unmatched. Per the germline V gene, CDR1 is SGHTA and CDR2 is FQGTGA. DNA for the CDR3: TGTGCCAGCAGCATGACAGGGGGCGGTGAAGCTTTCTTT. The encoded protein is CASSMTGGGEAFF.

As to this clonotype: A read error may explain this, as a much larger clone is one base away. The chain carries TRBV6-6 and TRBJ2-5; 7 bases match TRBD2. V was clipped by 5 bases and J by 7 bases; unmatched bases: 10. The CDR3 is made up of 14 amino acids. The germline V gene encodes CDR1 MNHNY and CDR2 SVGAGI (reference sequence). CDR3 region: CASSDQTWGGTQYF. The CDR3 bases are TGTGCCAGCAGTGACCAGACTTGGGGGGGGACCCAGTACTTC.

In its sample, this clonotype was seen many times. The rearrangement links TRBV4-3 to TRBJ2-1, with a tentative D call TRBD2 (6 bases). V was cut by 0 bases and J by 11 bases, with 11 bases left in between. The CDR3 is made up of 13 amino acids. The germline CDR1 and CDR2 sequences are LGHNA and YSLEER. The CDR3 nucleotides read TGCGCCAGCAGCCAAGAACGGGAGAGGCAGCAGTTCTTC. Translating gives CASSQERERQQFF.

V usage is TRBV7-3 and J usage is TRBJ1-6; 7 nucleotides line up with TRBD1. Germline lookup yields CDR1 SGHTA and CDR2 FQGTGA. The CDR3 loop spans 16 amino acids. The V gene end was trimmed by 3 bases and the J gene end by 5 bases; junction bases not matched to a gene: 7. CDR3 nucleotides: TGTGCCAGCAGCTTCCTCCCGACAGGGAATAATTCACCCCTCCACTTT. This translates into CASSFLPTGNNSPLHF.

This clonotype was found a few times. V is TRBV19 and J is TRBJ1-2, with 7 bases identical to TRBD1. This CDR3 has 16 residues. The V and J ends lost 5 bases and 3 bases, in that order; junction bases with no gene match: 12. Germline V lookup: CDR1 LNHDA, CDR2 SQIVND (reference sequence). The CDR3 DNA follows: TGTGCCAGTAGTTCCCCAAGACAGGGTCGTGACTATGGCTACACCTTC. Translating gives CASSSPRQGRDYGYTF.

This clonotype appeared many times. The chain employs TRBV10-3 and TRBJ2-3, with D tentatively TRBD2 (5 bases). V lost 5 bases and J 3 bases, leaving 18 bases between the germline ends. The CDR3 loop spans 16 amino acids. CDR1 and CDR2 from the germline V gene are ENHRY and SYGVKD. Here the CDR3 reads CAISRAVGRGTDTQYF. CDR3 bases: TGTGCCATCAGTCGAGCGGTAGGGAGAGGAACAGATACGCAGTATTTT.

V usage is TRBV5-1 and J usage is TRBJ1-1; 9 bases map to TRBD1. The ends lost 4 bases at V and 7 bases at J; junction bases unmatched: 11. The germline V gene encodes CDR1 SGHRS and CDR2 YFSETQ. The CDR3 consists of 15 residues. For the CDR3, the DNA is TGCGCCAGCAGCCCGGGACAGGGCGTTGCCAATGAAGCTTTCTTT. Translation: CASSPGQGVANEAFF.

A few counts support this clonotype. The chain couples TRBV18 to TRBJ2-2; maybe TRBD1 (6 bases). The CDR3 extends over 16 amino acids. Trimming removed 3 bases at V and 1 base at J, with 12 bases between. Germline CDR1 and CDR2: KGHSH and LQKENI. CDR3 region: CASSPSDRLNTGELFF. DNA for the CDR3: TGTGCCAGCTCACCCTCTGACAGGTTGAACACCGGGGAGCTGTTTTTT.

This clonotype was counted many times. This chain uses TRBV5-1 with TRBJ2-3; no definite D call. CDR1 is SGHRS and CDR2 is YFSETQ in the germline V gene. Between the trimmed V and J ends, which lost 3 bases and 4 bases, there was a span of 9 bases. CDR3 length equals 13 residues. CDR3 sequence reads: CASSSPGPDTQYF. CDR3 DNA: TGCGCCAGCAGCTCCCCTGGGCCAGATACGCAGTATTTT.

This clonotype was seen a few times. The CDR3 DNA sequence: TGTGCCAGCAGCGTTTCTCAGGGAGATGAAAAACTGTTTTTT. It encodes CASSVSQGDEKLFF. The chain employs TRBV9 and TRBJ1-4; D may be TRBD1 (5 bases). Trimming stripped 2 bases from V and 6 bases from J, with 11 bases between. The CDR3 totals 14 residues. Germline CDR1 reads SGDLS; CDR2 reads YYNGEE.

In its sample, this clonotype was seen many times. This chain links TRBV6-1 with TRBJ1-2, with no clear D. CDR1 MNHNS and CDR2 SASEGT come from the germline V gene. V was shortened by 4 bases and J by 3 bases, with 24 bases between the two germline ends. The CDR3 runs 18 residues. The CDR3 DNA is TGTGCCAGCAGTGCCCCGGCGTACCCGGCGCGTTTAGACTATGGCTACACCTTC. It specifies CASSAPAYPARLDYGYTF.

This clonotype was recorded a few times. This chain uses TRBV7-2 with TRBJ2-1; D may be TRBD1 or TRBD2 (5 bases each). Germline V CDR1 and CDR2: SGHTA, FQGNSA. The CDR3 covers 18 residues. The ends were cut back, 2 bases at V and 5 bases at J, with 22 bases in the middle. The CDR3 sequence: CASSLTWWGRDDDNEQFF. In nucleotides, the CDR3 is TGTGCCAGCAGCTTAACCTGGTGGGGCAGGGACGACGACAATGAGCAGTTCTTC.

This clonotype was detected only a few times. V is TRBV7-2 and J is TRBJ1-3, with 9 bases that match TRBD1. The CDR3 has 17 amino acids. The germline gives CDR1 SGHTA, CDR2 FQGNSA. The V gene end was trimmed by 6 bases and the J gene end by 3 bases; junction bases not matched to a gene: 12. The CDR3 region is CASSYRTGALSGNTIYF. CDR3 nucleotides: TGTGCCAGCAGTTACAGGACAGGGGCTTTGAGTGGAAACACCATATATTTT.

The chain carries TRBV7-2 and TRBJ1-1, with no clear D. V lost 7 bases and J lost 4, with 13 bases in between. This CDR3 comprises 13 residues. From germline, CDR1 is SGHTA and CDR2 FQGNSA. As DNA, the CDR3 is TGTGCCAGCACCCCATACACTCGCACTGAAGCTTTCTTT. Translation gives CASTPYTRTEAFF.

The J gene is TRBJ2-3, the V gene TRBV5-1; weak D call: TRBD1 (7 bases). Deletions cut 4 bases from V and 7 bases from J, with 10 bases between. The germline V gene has CDR1 SGHRS and CDR2 YFSETQ. The CDR3 is 12 residues long. This chain's CDR3 is CASSAGQNTQYF. The CDR3 coding sequence is TGCGCCAGCAGCGCGGGACAGAATACGCAGTATTTT.